The 10 T cell receptor beta chains below were found in one sample sequenced in a study of T-cell reconstitution after alpha-beta-depleted transplantation in children. Unique molecular identifiers were incorporated during preparation of the TCRbeta library. TCRdb independently ran MiXCR on the PCR reads; one entry per CDR3 protein. Among 17,000 or so distinct CDR3 sequences listed, around an eighth were seen once. The sequences come from PBMCs, mostly from graft donor cells, collected 180 days after TCRalphabeta/CD19-depleted stem cell transplant. These receptors all stem from a boy younger than two who had a stem cell transplant for Wiskott-Aldrich syndrome, so the T cells may come from the graft donor.

This clonotype was recorded a few times. The J gene is TRBJ1-1, the V gene TRBV5-1; possible D gene TRBD1, 5 bases. CDR1 is SGHRS, CDR2 YFSETQ, per germline. The length of the CDR3 is 12 residues. Deletions cut 6 bases from V and 4 bases from J, with 10 bases between. CDR3 nucleotides: TGCGCCAGCACTACGGGGGGCACTGAAGCTTTCTTT. Translation: CASTTGGTEAFF.

This clonotype was counted at least ten times. The chain couples TRBV5-1 to TRBJ2-3; D perhaps matches TRBD2 (5 bases). CDR3 size: 14 residues. V lost 6 bases and J 4 bases, leaving 15 bases between the germline ends. Per the germline V gene, CDR1 is SGHRS and CDR2 is YFSETQ. The CDR3 nucleotides read TGCGCCAGCAAGGACTTTTCGGGGTCAGATACGCAGTATTTT. It specifies CASKDFSGSDTQYF.

The gene calls are TRBV27 and TRBJ1-1, with TRBD1 matching 11 bases. The V gene's germline CDR1 is MNHEY and CDR2 SMNVEV (reference sequence). The CDR3 loop spans 17 amino acids. V shed 2 bases, J shed 0 bases, and the junction held 5 bases outside the gene matches. Written as DNA, the CDR3 is TGTGCCAGCAGTTTACGCAGGACAGGGGGCCTGAACACTGAAGCTTTCTTT. It is translated as CASSLRRTGGLNTEAFF.

This clonotype was picked up a small number of times. V usage is TRBV3-1 and J usage is TRBJ2-1; D might be TRBD1 (5 bases). V was cut by 8 bases and J by 3 bases, with 20 bases left in between. Per the germline V gene, CDR1 is LGHDT and CDR2 is YNNKEL (reference sequence). The CDR3 sequence is 16 residues long. The CDR3 spells CASQLKFRQRYNEQFF. CDR3 nucleotides: TGTGCCAGCCAGTTAAAGTTTCGACAGCGCTACAATGAGCAGTTCTTC.

This clonotype was seen repeatedly, ten times or more. In DNA, the CDR3 is TGCAGTGCTACCGGGACAGGGTTTAGAGAGACCCAGTACTTC. Its translation is CSATGTGFRETQYF. The gene calls are TRBV20-1 and TRBJ2-5; 9 nucleotides line up with TRBD1. CDR1 and CDR2 from the germline V gene are DFQATT and SNEGSKA (reference sequence). J gave up 4 bases and V 4 bases, and 7 bases lay outside the gene matches. The CDR3 is 14 residues long.

This clonotype was seen a handful of times. V usage is TRBV2 and J usage is TRBJ1-5; D unresolved. CDR1 SNHLY and CDR2 FYNNEI come from the germline V gene. The CDR3 length is 14 residues. V was trimmed by 5 bases and J by 11 bases, leaving 19 bases between them. The CDR3 spells CASSPRASQRAQHF. The CDR3, as DNA: TGTGCCAGCAGTCCTCGGGCCAGCCAGAGGGCCCAGCATTTT.

The rearrangement links TRBV7-3 to TRBJ2-1; 9 bases align to TRBD2. CDR1 is SGHTA and CDR2 is FQGTGA in the germline V gene. The junction had 9 bases not matched to a gene; V was cut back by 0 bases and J by 6 bases. This CDR3 contains 17 residues. CDR3 residues: CASSLTGNSGSSNEQFF. The CDR3 bases are TGTGCCAGCAGCTTAACGGGTAATAGCGGGAGCAGCAATGAGCAGTTCTTC.

This clonotype has just a few counts. V usage is TRBV20-1 and J usage is TRBJ2-7, with 8 bases that match TRBD2. The CDR3 loop spans 15 amino acids. CDR1 is DFQATT and CDR2 is SNEGSKA in the germline V gene (reference sequence). The V gene end was trimmed by 0 bases and the J gene end by 3 bases; junction bases not matched to a gene: 7. CDR3 region: CSARDHRLANYEQYF. The CDR3 DNA sequence: TGCAGTGCTAGAGATCATAGACTAGCGAACTACGAGCAGTACTTC.

This clonotype was found many times. This chain joins TRBV5-1 and TRBJ1-1; 7 bases fit TRBD1. The germline V gene encodes CDR1 SGHRS and CDR2 YFSETQ. The CDR3 runs to 14 residues. The junction had 6 bases not matched to a gene; V was cut back by 4 bases and J by 3 bases. CDR3 coding DNA: TGCGCCAGCAGCGTCGGGACAGCCCACACTGAAGCTTTCTTT. Protein: CASSVGTAHTEAFF.

The table lists this clonotype with many counts. The conserved phenylalanine or tryptophan is not found at the CDR3 terminus, so this likely reflects a read error. The DNA is omitted, as the CDR3 cannot be located on it reliably, and the CDR3 follows TCRdb's listing. This chain uses TRBV29-1 with TRBJ1-1; TRBD1 is the table's D call and was not checked against the DNA. The CDR3 totals 13 residues, both ends included. Germline V gene sequence: CDR1 SQVTM, CDR2 ANQGSEA. Here the CDR3 reads CSVEDTRTGYLSI.